This T cell receptor (beta chain) is drawn from a study of T cell responses to AZD1222 COVID-19 vaccine. Overall study: Second-dose recipients at about 4 or about 12 weeks were treated as one pooled group. General study findings and limits: Two AZD1222 administrations were followed by greater Spike-specific TCR breadth and depth.

TCRdb's table, derived via immunoSEQ multiplex PCR, lists solely in-frame clones and lacks some. The sample consists of under 150,000 clones, about 89% of them appearing once. Note on this clone: The antigen is undetermined.

Trimming cost V 3 bases and J 8 bases, with 7 bases left between them. The CDR3 loop spans 12 amino acids. Here the sequenced sample was peripheral blood, taken on day 0 of AZD1222 vaccination. This chain links TRBV12-3 or TRBV12-4 with TRBJ2-2; the D is unclear. This TCR was sampled from an adult in good health. CDR3 DNA: TGTGCCAGCAGTTTTCTATCGGGGGAGCTGTTTTTT. It encodes CASSFLSGELFF.